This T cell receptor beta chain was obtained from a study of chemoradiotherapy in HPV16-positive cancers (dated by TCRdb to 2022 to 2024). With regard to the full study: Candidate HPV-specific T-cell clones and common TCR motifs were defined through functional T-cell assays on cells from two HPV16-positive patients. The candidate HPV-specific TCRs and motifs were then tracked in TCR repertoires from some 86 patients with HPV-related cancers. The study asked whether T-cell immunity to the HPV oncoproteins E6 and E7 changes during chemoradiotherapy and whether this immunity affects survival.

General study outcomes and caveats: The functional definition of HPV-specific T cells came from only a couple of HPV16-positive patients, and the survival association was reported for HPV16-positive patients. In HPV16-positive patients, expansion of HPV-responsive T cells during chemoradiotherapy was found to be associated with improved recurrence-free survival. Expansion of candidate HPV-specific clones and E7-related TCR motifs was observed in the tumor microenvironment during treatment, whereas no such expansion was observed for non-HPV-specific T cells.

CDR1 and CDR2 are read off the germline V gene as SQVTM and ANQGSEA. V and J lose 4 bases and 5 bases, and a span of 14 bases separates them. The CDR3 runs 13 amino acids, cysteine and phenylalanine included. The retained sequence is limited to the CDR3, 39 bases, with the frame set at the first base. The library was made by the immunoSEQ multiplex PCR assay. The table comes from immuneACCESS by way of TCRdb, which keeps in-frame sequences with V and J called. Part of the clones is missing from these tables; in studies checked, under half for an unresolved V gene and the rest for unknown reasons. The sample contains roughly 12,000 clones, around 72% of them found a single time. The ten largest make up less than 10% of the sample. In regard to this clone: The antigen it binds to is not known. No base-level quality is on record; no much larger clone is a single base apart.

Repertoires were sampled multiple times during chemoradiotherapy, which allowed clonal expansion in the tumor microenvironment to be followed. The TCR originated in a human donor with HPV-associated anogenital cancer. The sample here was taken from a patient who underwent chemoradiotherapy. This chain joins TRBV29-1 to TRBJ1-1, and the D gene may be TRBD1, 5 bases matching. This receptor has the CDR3 CSVGRQGGTEAFF. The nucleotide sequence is TGCAGCGTTGGGCGGCAGGGTGGGACTGAAGCTTTCTTT.